This TCR beta chain was captured by sequencing in a study of T cell repertoires in cytomegalovirus infection. Findings and caveats of the study: Predominance within the ex vivo response was attributable to HLA-C-restricted CMV-specific TCR beta clonotypes.

This clonotype was seen only a few times. Its antigen remains unidentified. TCRdb fed the reads into MiXCR, producing one record per CDR3 protein. The table records more than 85,000 distinct CDR3 sequences, about 25% of them present only once. V shed 1 base and J shed 0 bases, with 6 bases lying between them. In germline, CDR1 is SEHNR, CDR2 FQNEAQ (reference sequence). The CDR3 consists of 14 residues. What was sequenced was CD8+ T cells from PBMCs. The chain recombines TRBV7-9 with TRBJ1-1, with D unclear. This clonotype originated in a human donor in good health (CMV status not recorded). Some clones in this sample may be carry-over from other donors' samples. The DNA for the CDR3 is TGTGCCAGCAGCTTAGGGACCATGAACACTGAAGCTTTCTTT. Protein sequence: CASSLGTMNTEAFF. Variable domain in full (rest from reference TRBV7-9 and TRBJ1-1): DTGVSQNPRHKITKRGQNVTFRCDPISEHNRLYWYRQTLGQGPEFLTYFQNEAQLEKSRLLSDRFSAERPKGSFSTLEIQRTEQGDSAMYLCASSLGTMNTEAFFGQGTRLTVV.